These 21 T cell receptor beta chains came from one sample sequenced in a study of T cell responses to AZD1222 COVID-19 vaccine. The table came from immunoSEQ multiplex PCR; TCRdb's copy has only in-frame clones and leaves some out. Altogether approximately 180,000 clones are present, about 86% being singletons, with the ten largest covering roughly 8%. This sample comprised peripheral blood, obtained on day 0 of AZD1222 vaccination. The receptors were sampled from an adult in good health.

Concerning this clone itself: In the same sample, other DNA sequences code for this CDR3. V and J are TRBV6-5 and TRBJ1-5; possible D gene TRBD1, 6 bases. Deletions cut 5 bases from V and 1 base from J, with 9 bases between. Germline values: CDR1 MNHEY, CDR2 SVGAGI. The CDR3 covers 14 residues. The CDR3 is CASSRTVSNQPQHF. The CDR3, as DNA: TGTGCCAGCAGTCGGACAGTAAGCAATCAGCCCCAGCATTTT.

This clone showed up just once. The V and J genes are TRBV4-2 and TRBJ2-7, with D possibly called TRBD1 or TRBD2 (6 bases each). The ends were cut back, 5 bases at V and 2 bases at J, with 16 bases in the middle. CDR3 length: 15 residues. CDR1 is LGHNA and CDR2 is YNFKEQ in the germline V gene. The CDR3 coding sequence is TGTGCCAGCAGCAGAAACAGGGAGGAGCCCTACGAGCAGTACTTC. Protein: CASSRNREEPYEQYF.

The rearrangement links TRBV27 to TRBJ2-5; 13 nucleotides align to TRBD2. Germline values: CDR1 MNHEY, CDR2 SMNVEV (reference sequence). The V gene end was trimmed by 0 bases and the J gene end by 5 bases; junction bases not matched to a gene: 6. The CDR3 is made up of 17 amino acids. CDR3 DNA sequence: TGTGCCAGCAGTTTATCCAGACTAGCGGGGGGCGGGGAGACCCAGTACTTC. It translates to CASSLSRLAGGGETQYF.

V gene TRBV18 combines with J gene TRBJ1-3; 7 nucleotides align to TRBD1. The CDR3 is 18 residues long. The germline gives CDR1 KGHSH, CDR2 LQKENI. Trimming removed 2 bases from V and 1 base from J; junction bases left unmatched: 11. As DNA, the CDR3 is TGTGCCAGCTCACCATTTTCGACAGGGAAGGGATCTGGAAACACCATATATTTT. Its protein is CASSPFSTGKGSGNTIYF. Full variable domain (remainder filled in from reference TRBV18 and TRBJ1-3): NAGVMQNPRHLVRRRGQEARLRCSPMKGHSHVYWYRQLPEEGLKFMVYLQKENIIDESGMPKERFSAEFPKEGPSILRIQQVVRGDSAAYFCASSPFSTGKGSGNTIYFGEGSWLTVV.

This clone appeared a single time. The chain links TRBV5-4 to TRBJ2-5, with 15 bases lining up with TRBD2. Germline assignment: CDR1 SGHNT and CDR2 YYREEE (reference sequence). Losses at the gene ends were 0 bases for V and 5 bases for J; bases not matched to a gene: 5. The CDR3 has 17 residues. CDR3 nucleotide sequence: TGTGCCAGCAGCTTGGGGACTAGCGGGGGGGCAGCTGAGACCCAGTACTTC. This encodes CASSLGTSGGAAETQYF.

The V gene is TRBV4-2, the J gene TRBJ2-2, with TRBD2 identical over 11 bases. The germline gives CDR1 LGHNA, CDR2 YNFKEQ. CDR3 length: 17 amino acids. V lost 1 base, J lost 6 bases, and 7 bases stayed unmatched. The CDR3 protein is CASSQAVAGGLPGELFF. The CDR3 coding sequence is TGTGCCAGCAGCCAAGCCGTAGCGGGGGGGCTCCCCGGGGAGCTGTTTTTT.

The genes are TRBV13 and TRBJ1-2; 7 positions agree with TRBD1. V shed 3 bases, J shed 6 bases, and the junction held 7 bases outside the gene matches. Germline V gene sequence: CDR1 PRHDT, CDR2 FYEKMQ (reference sequence). This CDR3 spans 14 amino acids. The CDR3 region is CASSFYGQDDGYTF. The CDR3 bases are TGTGCCAGCAGCTTCTATGGACAGGACGATGGCTACACCTTC.

V and J are TRBV19 and TRBJ2-5; 7 bases align to TRBD1. Trimming cost V 3 bases and J 4 bases; bases outside gene matches: 5. The CDR3 totals 14 residues. Looked up from germline, CDR1 is LNHDA and CDR2 is SQIVND (reference sequence). CDR3 DNA sequence: TGTGCCAGTAGTATTACAGGGGAATCAGAGACCCAGTACTTC. Protein: CASSITGESETQYF. The full variable domain, its missing parts supplied by reference TRBV19 and TRBJ2-5, is DGGITQSPKYLFRKEGQNVTLSCEQNLNHDAMYWYRQDPGQGLRLIYYSQIVNDFQKGDIAEGYSVSREKKESFPLTVTSAQKNPTAFYLCASSITGESETQYFGPGTRLLVL.

This rearrangement joins TRBV27 to TRBJ1-5; the D is unclear. Germline CDR1 and CDR2: MNHEY and SMNVEV (reference sequence). The germline V and J ends were trimmed by 2 bases and 4 bases, with 6 bases remaining between them. This CDR3 spans 13 amino acids. The CDR3 here is CASSLRVNQPQHF. In nucleotides, the CDR3 is TGTGCCAGCAGTTTACGGGTAAATCAGCCCCAGCATTTT.

V gene TRBV5-4 combines with J gene TRBJ2-5, with D tentatively TRBD1 (6 bases). V shed 4 bases and J shed 1 base, with 11 bases lying between them. Germline loops: CDR1 SGHNT, CDR2 YYREEE (reference sequence). The CDR3 runs 14 residues. DNA for the CDR3: TGTGCCAGCAGCCCCGGGGACACCCAAGAGACCCAGTACTTC. Amino acids: CASSPGDTQETQYF.

V gene TRBV5-4 combines with J gene TRBJ1-5; possible D gene TRBD1, 5 bases. The CDR3 is 15 residues long. Germline CDR1 and CDR2: SGHNT and YYREEE (reference sequence). V lost 4 bases and J lost 7, with 18 bases in between. The CDR3 bases are TGTGCCAGCAGCCCGGGACCCCCGGGAGGCCAGCCCCAGCATTTT. Amino acid sequence: CASSPGPPGGQPQHF.

In DNA form, the CDR3 reads TGTGCCAGCAGCTCAGGGAAAGCTTTCTTT. Translation gives CASSSGKAFF. V and J are TRBV7-9 and TRBJ1-1; a weak D match, TRBD1 (5 bases). The CDR3 is 10 amino acids. Looked up from germline, CDR1 is SEHNR and CDR2 is FQNEAQ (reference sequence). Trimming shortened V by 4 bases and J by 9 bases, and 6 bases separated the two germline ends.

In the case of this clone: The sample holds other DNA sequences that translate to the same CDR3. The CDR3 sequence is CASSLDNSPLHF. For the CDR3, the DNA is TGTGCCAGCAGCTTGGACAATTCACCCCTCCACTTT. The rearrangement joins TRBV7-9 to TRBJ1-6; no clear D. The CDR3 extends over 12 amino acids. Germline CDR1 is SEHNR and CDR2 is FQNEAQ (reference sequence). Trimming took 3 bases from V and 7 from J, leaving 4 bases between them. Based on the CDR3 plus reference TRBV7-9 and TRBJ1-6, the full variable domain is DTGVSQNPRHKITKRGQNVTFRCDPISEHNRLYWYRQTLGQGPEFLTYFQNEAQLEKSRLLSDRFSAERPKGSFSTLEIQRTEQGDSAMYLCASSLDNSPLHFGNGTRLTVT.

V gene TRBV6-5 combines with J gene TRBJ1-1; D perhaps matches TRBD1 (5 bases). The V end was cut by 3 bases, the J end by 3 bases, with 8 bases between. Germline V gene lookup returns CDR1 MNHEY and CDR2 SVGAGI. The CDR3 extends over 13 amino acids. The CDR3: CASSYSRDTEAFF. The CDR3 DNA follows: TGTGCCAGCAGTTATTCCAGGGACACTGAAGCTTTCTTT.

V gene TRBV30 combines with J gene TRBJ2-7, with D perhaps TRBD1 (6 bases). Trimming took 4 bases from V and 1 from J, leaving 17 bases between them. Germline lookup yields CDR1 GTSNPN and CDR2 SVGIG (reference sequence). The CDR3 covers 15 residues. CDR3 nucleotides: TGTGCCTGGACACCTTCCTACAGGGATTCCTACGAGCAGTACTTC. Its translation is CAWTPSYRDSYEQYF.

The chain joins TRBV5-1 to TRBJ2-1; TRBD2 matches 9 bases. Trimming at V came to 4 bases and at J to 7 bases, leaving 9 bases not matched to a gene. This CDR3 region has 15 residues. Germline loops: CDR1 SGHRS, CDR2 YFSETQ. The CDR3 nucleotides are TGCGCCAGCAGCGCCGGAGGGACTAGCTTAAATGAGCAGTTCTTC. Amino acid sequence: CASSAGGTSLNEQFF.

The V gene is TRBV11-2, the J gene TRBJ1-2; 8 bases are shared with TRBD1. This CDR3 region has 15 residues. V shed 7 bases and J 4 bases; nucleotides not matched to a gene: 11. Germline CDR1 SGHAT, CDR2 FQNNGV. In DNA form, the CDR3 reads TGTGCCAGCAATCGGTTGGCAGGGGGCTTCTATGGCTACACCTTC. Amino acids: CASNRLAGGFYGYTF.

The V gene is TRBV10-2, the J gene TRBJ2-2; tentative D call: TRBD1 (5 bases). Germline CDR1 reads WSHSY; CDR2 reads SAAADI. CDR3 length: 15 amino acids. Trimming took 6 bases from V and 5 from J, leaving 16 bases between them. The CDR3 loop reads CASREDSHYTGELFF. The DNA for the CDR3 is TGCGCCAGCAGAGAAGACAGTCACTATACCGGGGAGCTGTTTTTT.

Details on this clone: This sample includes further DNA sequences coding for the same CDR3. The chain recombines TRBV14 with TRBJ1-1, with a weak D call TRBD1 (5 bases). There are 14 residues in the CDR3. Trimming cost V 1 base and J 5 bases, with 11 bases left between them. Germline CDR1 SGHDN, CDR2 FVKESK. The CDR3 spells CASSQVSGRTEAFF. Here the CDR3 DNA reads TGTGCCAGCAGCCAAGTGTCAGGGAGGACTGAAGCTTTCTTT. Looking up the rest from reference TRBV14 and TRBJ1-1 gives the full variable domain: EAGVTQFPSHSVIEKGQTVTLRCDPISGHDNLYWYRRVMGKEIKFLLHFVKESKQDESGMPNNRFLAERTGGTYSTLKVQPAELEDSGVYFCASSQVSGRTEAFFGQGTRLTVV.

The chain uses TRBV5-4 and TRBJ2-7; no clear D gene. Trimming cost V 4 bases and J 1 base, with 15 bases left between them. Germline CDR1 reads SGHNT; CDR2 reads YYREEE (reference sequence). The CDR3 is 15 residues long. The CDR3 is CASSLGSAPSYEQYF. The CDR3 DNA follows: TGTGCCAGCAGCCTCGGGTCGGCGCCTTCCTACGAGCAGTACTTC.

The chain is built from TRBV5-4 and TRBJ2-6, with D possibly matching TRBD2 (5 bases). Trimming took 4 bases from V and 0 from J, leaving 14 bases between them. CDR3 length equals 17 residues. CDR1 is SGHNT and CDR2 is YYREEE in the germline V gene (reference sequence). The DNA of the CDR3 is TGTGCCAGCAGCACCACGGGGTCCCCCTCTGGGGCCAACGTCCTGACTTTC. Its translation is CASSTTGSPSGANVLTF.